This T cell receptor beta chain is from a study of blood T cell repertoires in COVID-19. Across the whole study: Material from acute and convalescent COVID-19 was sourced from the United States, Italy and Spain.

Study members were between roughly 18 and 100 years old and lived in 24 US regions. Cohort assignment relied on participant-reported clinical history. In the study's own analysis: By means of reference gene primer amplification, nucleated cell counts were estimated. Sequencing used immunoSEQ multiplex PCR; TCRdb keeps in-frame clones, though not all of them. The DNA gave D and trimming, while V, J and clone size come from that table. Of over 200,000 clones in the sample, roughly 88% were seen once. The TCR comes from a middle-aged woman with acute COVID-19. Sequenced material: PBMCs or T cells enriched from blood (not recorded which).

The CDR3 sequence: CASREQGYNEQFF. The DNA for the CDR3 is TGTGCCAGCAGAGAACAGGGGTACAATGAGCAGTTCTTC. This rearrangement joins TRBV12-3 or TRBV12-4 to TRBJ2-1; 7 positions match TRBD1. The CDR3 has 13 residues. J lost 4 bases, V lost 6 bases, and 3 bases had no gene match.